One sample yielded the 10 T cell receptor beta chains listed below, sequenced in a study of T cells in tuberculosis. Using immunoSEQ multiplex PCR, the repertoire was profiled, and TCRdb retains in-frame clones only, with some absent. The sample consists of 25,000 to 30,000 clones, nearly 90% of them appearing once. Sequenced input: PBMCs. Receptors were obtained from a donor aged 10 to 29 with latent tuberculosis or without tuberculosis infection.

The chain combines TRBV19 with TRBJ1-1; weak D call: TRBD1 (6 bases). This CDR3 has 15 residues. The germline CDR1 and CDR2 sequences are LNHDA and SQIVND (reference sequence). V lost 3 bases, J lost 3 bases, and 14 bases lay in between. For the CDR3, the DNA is TGTGCCAGTAGTATCACAGGGTTGGGGGACACTGAAGCTTTCTTT. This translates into CASSITGLGDTEAFF.

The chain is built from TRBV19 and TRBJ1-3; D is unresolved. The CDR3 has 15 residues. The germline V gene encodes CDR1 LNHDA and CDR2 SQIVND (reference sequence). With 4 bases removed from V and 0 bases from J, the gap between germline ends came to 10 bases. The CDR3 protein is CASSSRGSSGNTIYF. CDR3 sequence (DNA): TGTGCCAGTAGTAGCCGCGGGAGCTCTGGAAACACCATATATTTT.

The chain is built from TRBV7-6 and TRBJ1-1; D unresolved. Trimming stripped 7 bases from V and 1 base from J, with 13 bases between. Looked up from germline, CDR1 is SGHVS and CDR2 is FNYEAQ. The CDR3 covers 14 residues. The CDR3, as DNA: TGTGCCAGCACCTTCCGTCCAGGGAACACTGAAGCTTTCTTT. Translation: CASTFRPGNTEAFF.

The CDR3 spells CASSVRGSGNEQFF. The DNA of the CDR3 is TGTGCCAGCAGTGTTCGAGGCAGCGGGAATGAGCAGTTCTTC. The chain employs TRBV27 and TRBJ2-1; D is possibly TRBD2 (6 bases). The CDR3 contains 14 residues. Germline-derived CDR1 and CDR2 are MNHEY and SMNVEV (reference sequence). V was clipped by 5 bases and J by 7 bases, with 15 bases between them.

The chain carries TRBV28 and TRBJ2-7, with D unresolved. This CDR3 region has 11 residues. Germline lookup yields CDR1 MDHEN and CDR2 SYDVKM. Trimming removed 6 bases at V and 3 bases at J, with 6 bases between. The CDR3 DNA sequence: TGTGCCAGCAGCCGTTACTACGAGCAGTACTTC. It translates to CASSRYYEQYF.

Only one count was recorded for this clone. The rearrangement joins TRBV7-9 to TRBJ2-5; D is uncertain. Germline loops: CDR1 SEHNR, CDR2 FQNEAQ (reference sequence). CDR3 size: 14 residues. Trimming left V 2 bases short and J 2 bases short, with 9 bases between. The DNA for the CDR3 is TGTGCCAGCAGCTTACTTGGCAAGCAAGAGACCCAGTACTTC. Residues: CASSLLGKQETQYF.

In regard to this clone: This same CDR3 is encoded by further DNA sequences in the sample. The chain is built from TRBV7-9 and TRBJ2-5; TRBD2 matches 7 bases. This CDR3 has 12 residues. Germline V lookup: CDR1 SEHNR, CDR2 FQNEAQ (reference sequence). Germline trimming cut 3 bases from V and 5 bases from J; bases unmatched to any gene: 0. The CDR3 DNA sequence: TGTGCCAGCAGCTTCGGGGGGGAGACCCAGTACTTC. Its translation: CASSFGGETQYF.

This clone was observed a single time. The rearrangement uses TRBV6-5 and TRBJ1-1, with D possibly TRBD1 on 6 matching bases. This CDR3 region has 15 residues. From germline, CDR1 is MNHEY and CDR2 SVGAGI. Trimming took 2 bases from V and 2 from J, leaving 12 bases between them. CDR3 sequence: CASSYPGGANTEAFF. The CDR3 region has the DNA TGTGCCAGCAGTTACCCGGGGGGCGCCAACACTGAAGCTTTCTTT.

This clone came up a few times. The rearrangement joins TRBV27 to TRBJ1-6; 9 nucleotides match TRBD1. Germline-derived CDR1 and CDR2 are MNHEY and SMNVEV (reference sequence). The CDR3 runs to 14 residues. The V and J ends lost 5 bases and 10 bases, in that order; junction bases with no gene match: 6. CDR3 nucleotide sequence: TGTGCCAGCAGTGGACAGGGGTCCGGATCACCCCTCCACTTT. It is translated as CASSGQGSGSPLHF.

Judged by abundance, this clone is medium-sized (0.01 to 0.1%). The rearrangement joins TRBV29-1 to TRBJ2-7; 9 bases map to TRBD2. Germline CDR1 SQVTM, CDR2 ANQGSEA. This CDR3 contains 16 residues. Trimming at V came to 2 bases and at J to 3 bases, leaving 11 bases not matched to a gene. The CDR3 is CSVEMSLAGRRYEQYF. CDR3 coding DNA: TGCAGCGTTGAAATGTCCCTAGCGGGGAGACGCTACGAGCAGTACTTC.